The present TCR beta chain was sequenced within a study of neurological immune-mediated disorders. Study-wide points: One cluster of related CDR3 sequences contained, by phylogenetic grouping, the repertoires of 18 of 34 multiple sclerosis patients and formed a possible signature. The absence of shared CDR3 amino acid sequences among expanded clones across subjects suggests private repertoires in all groups.

This clonotype was detected only a few times. Its specificity is unknown. The cDNA was produced through 5'RACE with 10-nucleotide random UMIs. TCRdb independently ran MiXCR on the 5' RACE reads; one entry per CDR3 protein. Of nearly 60,000 distinct CDR3 sequences detected, 3% to 4% appear once; the ten largest clones hold approximately 6.6%. CDR1 is SQVTM and CDR2 is ANQGSEA in the germline V gene. Unmatched junction bases numbered 6, after V lost 2 bases and J lost 4 bases. The CDR3 loop spans 15 amino acids. This TCR was recovered from a woman aged 55-69 years with multiple sclerosis. The chain has TRBV29-1 and TRBJ2-3; TRBD1 aligns across 10 bases. Sample: PBMCs. CDR3 coding DNA: TGCAGCGTTGAACGTTGGGACAGGGGCCCAGATACGCAGTATTTT. Its translation: CSVERWDRGPDTQYF.